These 19 T cell receptor beta chains were sequenced from one sample in a study of human T cells and chemical hapten exposure. TCRdb itself ran the RACE reads through MiXCR, one entry per CDR3 protein. The table has 75,000 to 100,000 distinct CDR3 sequences, roughly 12% seen once; the top ten hold approximately 2%. The sample's time point: patch test 1, 2 weeks after DPC sensitization. Sample treatment: therapeutic diphenylcyclopropenone sensitization with weekly scalp DPC. This specimen consisted of whole blood, obtained in connection with sensitization to the hapten diphenylcyclopropenone (DPC). All receptors derive from a woman between 40 and 55 years old with alopecia areata. Some clones in this sample may be carry-over from other donors' samples.

The table lists this clonotype with many counts. The V and J genes are TRBV6-2 or TRBV6-3 and TRBJ2-2; TRBD1 might be the D (6 bases). Trimming removed 10 bases at V and 10 bases at J, with 16 bases between. Per the germline V gene, CDR1 is MNHEY and CDR2 is SVGEGT. This CDR3 spans 12 amino acids. DNA of the CDR3: TGTGCCATTCAGGGGATTTCCCAGGAGCTGTTTTTT. This codes for CAIQGISQELFF.

Of note for this clonotype: The germline gene is not matched at one end of the junction; a read error may be the cause. The genes are TRBV7-7 and TRBJ2-7; D gene ambiguous. Germline CDR1 reads SSHAT; CDR2 reads FNYEAQ (reference sequence). This CDR3 has 14 residues. CDR3 DNA sequence: TGTGCTAGCAGCTTATCGGCCGGATCCTACGAGCAGTACTTC. Its protein product is CASSLSAGSYEQYF.

This chain connects TRBV6-2 or TRBV6-3 to TRBJ2-5; 11 bases align to TRBD1. The junction had 4 bases not matched to a gene; V was cut back by 4 bases and J by 6 bases. From germline, CDR1 is MNHEY and CDR2 SVGEGT. This CDR3 is built from 14 residues. CDR3 amino acids: CASSWTGGAKTQYF. In nucleotides, the CDR3 is TGTGCCAGCAGTTGGACAGGGGGCGCAAAGACCCAGTACTTC.

This clonotype has a count of ten or more. The chain employs TRBV19 and TRBJ2-3; the match to TRBD2 covers 12 bases. CDR3 size: 17 residues. The germline CDR1 and CDR2 sequences are LNHDA and SQIVND (reference sequence). Trimming at V came to 7 bases and at J to 1 base, leaving 9 bases not matched to a gene. CDR3 region: CASNTPGLAGRTDTQYF. As DNA, the CDR3 is TGTGCCAGTAATACACCTGGACTAGCGGGACGCACAGATACGCAGTATTTT.

This clonotype was seen a handful of times. DNA of the CDR3: TGTGCCAGCAGTGAATGGGGACGACAGTCCTATGGCTACACCTTC. Translating gives CASSEWGRQSYGYTF. The chain recombines TRBV25-1 with TRBJ1-2; TRBD1 is a possible D gene (5 bases). This CDR3 is 15 amino acids long. The V gene lost 1 base and the J gene lost 4 bases, with 13 bases spanning the gap. Germline V gene data show CDR1 as MGHDK and CDR2 as SYGVNS.

This clonotype was observed a few times. The rearrangement uses TRBV28 and TRBJ2-7; D call uncertain. The CDR3 is 11 amino acids. The germline V gene has CDR1 MDHEN and CDR2 SYDVKM. Trimming left V 8 bases short and J 5 bases short, with 10 bases between. In nucleotides, the CDR3 is TGTGCCAGCTCGAGTCGCGACGAGCAGTACTTC. This codes for CASSSRDEQYF. The full variable domain, rest sourced from reference TRBV28 and TRBJ2-7, is DVKVTQSSRYLVKRTGEKVFLECVQDMDHENMFWYRQDPGLGLRLIYFSYDVKMKEKGDIPEGYSVSREKKERFSLILESASTNQTSMYLCASSSRDEQYFGPGTRLTVT.

This clonotype has only a few counts. The chain has TRBV29-1 and TRBJ1-1; D possibly corresponds to TRBD1 (6 bases). The CDR3 length is 13 residues. V lost 2 bases and J lost 7, with 14 bases in between. Germline values: CDR1 SQVTM, CDR2 ANQGSEA. As DNA, the CDR3 is TGCAGCGTTGAACTTGGCAGGGGCGGTGAAGCTTTCTTT. This gives the protein CSVELGRGGEAFF.

The rearrangement uses TRBV3-1 and TRBJ1-6; D remains unclear. CDR3 length: 16 amino acids. Between the trimmed V and J ends, which lost 4 bases and 8 bases, there was a span of 18 bases. Germline assignment: CDR1 LGHDT and CDR2 YNNKEL (reference sequence). This CDR3 is CASSPHWAGWDSPLHF. CDR3 in DNA: TGTGCCAGCAGCCCACACTGGGCGGGATGGGATTCACCCCTCCACTTT.

This clonotype was counted between two and nine times. The chain joins TRBV6-5 to TRBJ2-3; D not resolved. V dropped 0 bases and J dropped 0 bases, with 7 bases sitting between them. The CDR3 spans 15 residues. In germline, CDR1 is MNHEY, CDR2 SVGAGI. The CDR3, as DNA: TGTGCCAGCAGTTACTCGCTGGTTAGCACAGATACGCAGTATTTT. Its translation: CASSYSLVSTDTQYF.

The chain joins TRBV29-1 to TRBJ1-3, with TRBD1 as a possible D gene (5 bases). The CDR3 consists of 12 residues. The germline V gene encodes CDR1 SQVTM and CDR2 ANQGSEA. V lost 6 bases and J lost 2, with 8 bases in between. CDR3 amino acids: CSVDSPGNTIYF. CDR3 sequence (DNA): TGCAGCGTCGACAGCCCTGGAAACACCATATATTTT.

In its sample, this clonotype was seen a few times. The chain uses TRBV6-6 and TRBJ1-5; no reliable D call. Germline V gene lookup returns CDR1 MNHNY and CDR2 SVGAGI (reference sequence). V was pared by 0 bases and J by 2 bases, with 8 bases between. The CDR3 runs 15 residues. CDR3 protein: CASSYSAQGNQPQHF. CDR3 nucleotide sequence: TGTGCCAGCAGTTACTCCGCCCAGGGCAATCAGCCCCAGCATTTT.

This CDR3 reads CASWVGSSGANVLTF. Written as DNA, the CDR3 is TGCGCCAGCTGGGTAGGGTCCTCTGGGGCCAACGTCCTGACTTTC. The V and J genes are TRBV5-1 and TRBJ2-6; no reliable D call. The germline V gene encodes CDR1 SGHRS and CDR2 YFSETQ. This CDR3 is 15 amino acids long. The germline V and J ends were trimmed by 7 bases and 0 bases, with 11 bases remaining between them.

The table lists this clonotype with a few counts. This chain connects TRBV20-1 to TRBJ2-1; D possibly matches TRBD1 or TRBD2 (6 bases each). This CDR3 is 15 amino acids long. Germline V gene data show CDR1 as DFQATT and CDR2 as SNEGSKA (reference sequence). Trimming pared 4 bases from V and 6 bases from J, leaving 19 bases between. The CDR3 region is CSATRGTKIPNEQFF. The DNA for the CDR3 is TGCAGTGCTACCCGCGGGACAAAGATCCCCAATGAGCAGTTCTTC.

The CDR3 sequence is CASAPSLSNYGYTF. The CDR3 DNA follows: TGTGCCAGCGCTCCTTCCCTCTCTAACTATGGCTACACCTTC. The chain carries TRBV12-3 or TRBV12-4 and TRBJ1-2; D gene ambiguous. V lost 8 bases and J 0 bases, leaving 13 bases between the germline ends. The CDR3 has 14 amino acids.

This clonotype was counted only a few times. The chain uses TRBV5-1 and TRBJ2-1, with no clear D. V was pared by 0 bases and J by 2 bases, with 6 bases between. The length of the CDR3 is 14 residues. Germline CDR1 is SGHRS and CDR2 is YFSETQ. The CDR3 DNA reads as TGCGCCAGCAGCTTGGAAACACCCTACAATGAGCAGTTCTTC. Translation: CASSLETPYNEQFF.

This chain uses TRBV4-3 with TRBJ2-7, with 7 bases identical to TRBD1. The V and J ends lost 4 bases and 2 bases, in that order; junction bases with no gene match: 5. Germline V gene sequence: CDR1 LGHNA, CDR2 YSLEER. This CDR3 region has 14 residues. CDR3: CASSRRTGPYEQYF. CDR3 bases: TGCGCCAGCAGCCGTCGGACAGGCCCCTACGAGCAGTACTTC.

The rearrangement joins TRBV12-3 or TRBV12-4 to TRBJ1-2, with D maybe TRBD1 (6 bases). V lost 5 bases, J lost 5 bases, and 18 bases lay in between. CDR3 length: 15 residues. The CDR3 region is CASSPTTRGNYGYTF. CDR3 in DNA: TGTGCCAGCAGTCCAACCACCAGGGGAAATTATGGCTACACCTTC.

This chain uses TRBV7-2 with TRBJ2-3; D is perhaps TRBD1 or TRBD2 (5 bases each). This CDR3 region has 15 residues. CDR1 is SGHTA, CDR2 FQGNSA, per germline. The V and J ends lost 2 bases and 3 bases respectively, with 12 bases between them. CDR3 sequence: CASSLIGTLTDTQYF. Written as DNA, the CDR3 is TGTGCCAGCAGCTTAATTGGGACGTTGACAGATACGCAGTATTTT.

The chain combines TRBV28 with TRBJ2-1, with TRBD2 matching 12 bases. The CDR3 length is 15 residues. V lost 5 bases and J lost 7; bases outside the gene matches: 6. CDR1 and CDR2 from the germline V gene are MDHEN and SYDVKM. CDR3 DNA sequence: TGTGCCAGCAGTCCCTGGACTAGCGGGGATAATGAGCAGTTCTTC. This gives the protein CASSPWTSGDNEQFF.